The 2 T cell receptor beta chains presented below share a single source sample, sequenced in a study of regulatory T cells in long-lasting Graves disease. Both iRepertoire HTBI primers and Arm-PCR of CDR3 regions were used to build the TCR beta libraries. TCRdb re-derived calls from the multiplex PCR reads in MiXCR, one entry per CDR3 protein. The sample lists under 350,000 distinct CDR3 sequences, 22% occurring once. Time point noted: persistent/refractory GD, antithyroid drugs over 5 years with positive TRAb. From RNA extracted from PBMCs, the TCR library was made. The material was peripheral blood mononuclear cells (PBMCs), obtained when the disease was refractory, from a patient treated with antithyroid drugs. The receptor source for this set is a female donor with Graves disease.

This CDR3 reads CSATSRRVLNTEAFF. In DNA form, the CDR3 reads TGCAGTGCTACAAGTCGTCGGGTCCTTAACACTGAAGCTTTCTTT. The rearrangement uses TRBV20-1 and TRBJ1-1; D is undetermined. V lost 4 bases and J 2 bases, leaving 17 bases between the germline ends. Per the germline V gene, CDR1 is DFQATT and CDR2 is SNEGSKA (reference sequence). The CDR3 covers 15 residues.

This clonotype was detected ten times or more. The CDR3 reads CASSVLFEQYF. CDR3 coding DNA: TGTGCCAGCAGCGTCCTGTTCGAGCAGTACTTC. The chain has TRBV11-2 and TRBJ2-7; D is ambiguous. The ends were cut back, 5 bases at V and 6 bases at J, with 8 bases in the middle. The germline V gene encodes CDR1 SGHAT and CDR2 FQNNGV. The CDR3 sequence is 11 residues long.